The 25 T cell receptor beta chains given below trace back to one sample, sequenced in a study of blood T cell repertoires in COVID-19 (dated by TCRdb to about 2020). The method was the immunoSEQ multiplex PCR assay. The source is immuneACCESS, and TCRdb retained only in-frame sequences with V and J called. Part of the clones is not carried over; for the studies checked, unresolved V genes explain less than half of this, and the remainder is unexplained. For this sample there are some 91,000 clones; around four fifths appear just once. The ten largest clonotypes hold 10% to 12% of the sample. Sequencing was done on a sample of peripheral blood. The receptors were gathered from a human donor in a cohort sampled during active COVID-19.

This clone was detected many times. The rearrangement uses TRBV11-2 and TRBJ1-1; 7 positions match TRBD1. Germline assignment: CDR1 SGHAT and CDR2 FQNNGV. J gave up 3 bases and V 5 bases, and 3 bases lay outside the gene matches. The CDR3 runs to 13 residues. This CDR3 reads CASSQDRDTEAFF. DNA of the CDR3: TGTGCCAGCAGCCAAGACAGGGACACTGAAGCTTTCTTT.

This clone came up a few times. V and J are TRBV19 and TRBJ1-1, with 8 bases aligning to TRBD1. The V segment lost 3 bases and the J segment 6 bases; nucleotides outside the gene matches: 9. Germline V gene data show CDR1 as LNHDA and CDR2 as SQIVND (reference sequence). The CDR3 runs to 15 residues. CDR3 loop: CASSIRPGQEPEAFF. The CDR3 nucleotides read TGTGCCAGTAGTATTAGGCCGGGACAGGAGCCTGAAGCTTTCTTT.

V and J are TRBV13 and TRBJ2-5; 7 nucleotides align to TRBD2. CDR1 is PRHDT, CDR2 FYEKMQ, per germline (reference sequence). Germline trimming cut 2 bases from V and 5 bases from J; bases unmatched to any gene: 5. The CDR3 has 14 residues. In DNA, the CDR3 is TGTGCCAGCAGCTTATTGCAGGGAGGGGAGACCCAGTACTTC. Translation gives CASSLLQGGETQYF.

This chain links TRBV10-3 with TRBJ1-4, with TRBD1 matching 8 bases. This CDR3 has 14 residues. Germline V gene sequence: CDR1 ENHRY, CDR2 SYGVKD. With V trimmed by 7 bases and J by 7 bases, 8 bases remained unmatched. CDR3 in DNA: TGTGCCATCACCCCGGACAGGGCGAGTGAAAAACTGTTTTTT. Translated, it gives CAITPDRASEKLFF.

This sequence joins TRBV11-3 and TRBJ2-2; 7 bases line up with TRBD1. The CDR3 runs 16 residues. Germline V CDR1 and CDR2: SGHNT, YENEEA. V shed 5 bases and J 0 bases; nucleotides not matched to a gene: 6. In DNA, the CDR3 is TGTGCCAGCAGCCTCGACAGGGTATCGAACACCGGGGAGCTGTTTTTT. Amino acid sequence: CASSLDRVSNTGELFF.

This clone was detected ten times or more. This rearrangement joins TRBV2 to TRBJ2-7, with a possible D match to TRBD1 (5 bases). Trimming shortened V by 6 bases and J by 6 bases, and 21 bases separated the two germline ends. Germline V gives CDR1 SNHLY, CDR2 FYNNEI. CDR3 size: 15 residues. The CDR3 nucleotides are TGTGCCAGCAGGCCTCGACAGCCTACCTCCCCCGAGCAGTACTTC. The encoded protein is CASRPRQPTSPEQYF.

This clone was seen once. The J gene is TRBJ1-4, the V gene TRBV21-1; no check of the table's D call, TRBD1, against the DNA was made. TRBV21-1 is a documented pseudogene. The CDR3 is made up of 16 amino acids. The CDR3 region has the DNA TGTGCCAGCAGCGCACAGCAGGGCCGCCTTCGTGAAAAACTGTTTTTT. This gives the protein CASSAQQGRLREKLFF.

The rearrangement joins TRBV30 to TRBJ2-7, with 7 bases fitting TRBD1. Germline lookup yields CDR1 GTSNPN and CDR2 SVGIG (reference sequence). Unmatched junction bases numbered 6, after V lost 5 bases and J lost 2 bases. This CDR3 is built from 13 residues. The CDR3 here is CAWQLGQAYEQYF. CDR3 DNA: TGTGCCTGGCAACTCGGACAGGCCTACGAGCAGTACTTC.

The chain recombines TRBV2 with TRBJ2-1; TRBD1 aligns across 8 bases. This CDR3 region has 19 residues. V lost 8 bases, J lost 0 bases, and 18 bases stayed unmatched. CDR1 is SNHLY and CDR2 is FYNNEI in the germline V gene. The CDR3 spells CASHGRQGASGRSYNEQFF. In DNA, the CDR3 is TGTGCCAGCCACGGGCGGCAGGGGGCGAGCGGGCGCTCCTACAATGAGCAGTTCTTC.

The CDR3 reads CASSTTGSGANVLTF. The CDR3 DNA reads as TGTGCCAGTAGTACGACAGGGTCTGGGGCCAACGTCCTGACTTTC. The gene calls are TRBV19 and TRBJ2-6, with 7 positions matching TRBD1. Trimming cost V 4 bases and J 1 base; bases outside gene matches: 1. Germline V gene sequence: CDR1 LNHDA, CDR2 SQIVND (reference sequence). This CDR3 contains 15 residues.

The rearrangement joins TRBV7-2 to TRBJ2-7, with TRBD1 matching over 9 bases. Unmatched junction bases numbered 5, after V lost 5 bases and J lost 3 bases. The CDR3 is 14 residues long. Germline loops: CDR1 SGHTA, CDR2 FQGNSA. In DNA form, the CDR3 reads TGTGCCAGCAGCCCACGACAGGGGGGCTACGAGCAGTACTTC. Its protein product is CASSPRQGGYEQYF.

The V and J genes are TRBV5-1 and TRBJ2-7; TRBD1 might be the D (6 bases). There are 14 residues in the CDR3. Germline V gene lookup returns CDR1 SGHRS and CDR2 YFSETQ. Trimming stripped 0 bases from V and 3 bases from J, with 10 bases between. For the CDR3, the DNA is TGCGCCAGCAGCTTGGGACAGGTTCTCTACGAGCAGTACTTC. Its translation is CASSLGQVLYEQYF.

The genes are TRBV18 and TRBJ1-2; the D is unclear. The CDR3 consists of 14 residues. The V and J ends lost 5 bases and 4 bases respectively, with 14 bases between them. CDR1 is KGHSH, CDR2 LQKENI, per germline. As DNA, the CDR3 is TGTGCCAGCTCAGGAGGTGAGGGCGTCTATGGCTACACCTTC. Protein product: CASSGGEGVYGYTF.

The chain recombines TRBV28 with TRBJ2-5; D not certain. CDR1 and CDR2 from the germline V gene are MDHEN and SYDVKM. V was trimmed by 6 bases and J by 4 bases, leaving 9 bases between them. This CDR3 contains 12 residues. DNA of the CDR3: TGTGCCAGCAGCCCCCTCCTAGAGACCCAGTACTTC. This gives the protein CASSPLLETQYF.

The V gene is TRBV28, the J gene TRBJ1-1, with TRBD1 as a possible D gene (6 bases). Germline V gene lookup returns CDR1 MDHEN and CDR2 SYDVKM. The V gene lost 5 bases and the J gene lost 1 base, with 14 bases spanning the gap. This CDR3 region has 15 residues. The CDR3 is CASSIPGQPNTEAFF. In nucleotides, the CDR3 is TGTGCCAGCAGTATCCCAGGACAGCCGAACACTGAAGCTTTCTTT. The whole variable domain, remainder taken from reference TRBV28 and TRBJ1-1, is DVKVTQSSRYLVKRTGEKVFLECVQDMDHENMFWYRQDPGLGLRLIYFSYDVKMKEKGDIPEGYSVSREKKERFSLILESASTNQTSMYLCASSIPGQPNTEAFFGQGTRLTVV.

The gene calls are TRBV29-1 and TRBJ2-3, with D tentatively TRBD2 (5 bases). With 1 base removed from V and 5 bases from J, the gap between germline ends came to 13 bases. This CDR3 has 14 amino acids. Germline V gene lookup returns CDR1 SQVTM and CDR2 ANQGSEA. The chain's CDR3 is CSVEGTGLQDTQYF. CDR3 nucleotides: TGCAGCGTTGAAGGGACTGGTCTCCAAGATACGCAGTATTTT.

The V call is TRBV4-3, the J call TRBJ2-1; 15 bases agree with TRBD2. The germline CDR1 and CDR2 sequences are LGHNA and YSLEER. After removal of 3 bases from V and 6 bases from J, the junction contained 6 bases not matched to a gene. The CDR3 sequence is 17 residues long. CDR3 bases: TGCGCCAGCAGCCATCAAGGGACTAGCGGGGGGCGCAATGAGCAGTTCTTC. It specifies CASSHQGTSGGRNEQFF.

The chain employs TRBV10-3 and TRBJ1-6; no firm D call. Germline loops: CDR1 ENHRY, CDR2 SYGVKD. V was pared by 4 bases and J by 0 bases, with 10 bases between. CDR3 length: 16 residues. CDR3 DNA: TGTGCCATCAGTGCTAGCCCGAGCTCCTATAATTCACCCCTCCACTTT. It specifies CAISASPSSYNSPLHF.

The chain uses TRBV7-9 and TRBJ1-1; D is unresolved. The V and J ends lost 5 bases and 1 base respectively, with 17 bases between them. The CDR3 sequence is 16 residues long. Germline CDR1 and CDR2: SEHNR and FQNEAQ (reference sequence). The CDR3 DNA is TGTGCCAGCAGCGAGCGTTTGGGTTTAGGGAACACTGAAGCTTTCTTT. This sequence encodes CASSERLGLGNTEAFF.

The chain is built from TRBV10-1 and TRBJ2-1; 10 bases are a match to TRBD1. After removal of 6 bases from V and 4 bases from J, the junction contained 6 bases not matched to a gene. From germline, CDR1 is WNHNN and CDR2 SYGVQD (reference sequence). This CDR3 is built from 15 residues. This CDR3 is CASREDRGPYNEQFF. CDR3 nucleotides: TGCGCCAGCAGAGAAGACAGGGGGCCTTACAATGAGCAGTTCTTC.

The chain carries TRBV6-6 and TRBJ1-3; TRBD1 might be the D (6 bases). Trimming removed 6 bases at V and 0 bases at J, with 15 bases between. The CDR3 has 16 amino acids. Germline V gene data show CDR1 as MNHNY and CDR2 as SVGAGI (reference sequence). The CDR3 DNA reads as TGTGCCAGCAGAGGGACATCCCCGGACTCTGGAAACACCATATATTTT. Its protein product is CASRGTSPDSGNTIYF.

This rearrangement joins TRBV19 to TRBJ1-6; 7 bases agree with TRBD1. This CDR3 comprises 16 residues. The germline V gene has CDR1 LNHDA and CDR2 SQIVND (reference sequence). V was pared by 1 base and J by 5 bases, with 5 bases of the junction left unmatched. In DNA, the CDR3 is TGTGCCAGTAGTATAGCGATGGGACAGAATAATTCACCCCTCCACTTT. The encoded protein is CASSIAMGQNNSPLHF.

The chain uses TRBV7-3 and TRBJ2-3; weak D call: TRBD2 (5 bases). The CDR3 totals 15 residues. The germline V and J ends were trimmed by 1 base and 0 bases, with 8 bases remaining between them. CDR1 and CDR2 (germline): SGHTA, FQGTGA. The DNA of the CDR3 is TGTGCCAGCAGCTTAATAGAGGGAAGCACAGATACGCAGTATTTT. Its protein product is CASSLIEGSTDTQYF.

The chain couples TRBV2 to TRBJ2-7; 9 nucleotides agree with TRBD1. With V trimmed by 4 bases and J by 5 bases, 3 bases remained unmatched. The CDR3 consists of 13 residues. Germline V gene lookup returns CDR1 SNHLY and CDR2 FYNNEI. CDR3 bases: TGTGCCAGCAGTGGGGACAGGGTAAACGAGCAGTACTTC. Protein product: CASSGDRVNEQYF.

V usage is TRBV12-3 or TRBV12-4 and J usage is TRBJ1-1; possibly TRBD1 for D (6 bases). Trimming cost V 1 base and J 10 bases, with 13 bases left between them. This CDR3 comprises 13 residues. The CDR3 loop reads CASSLDRAAGAFF. In DNA form, the CDR3 reads TGTGCCAGCAGTTTAGACAGGGCGGCTGGAGCTTTCTTT.